The 30 T cell receptor beta chains below were found in one sample sequenced in a study of glioma-infiltrating T cells after dendritic cell vaccination. Sequenced by immunoSEQ multiplex PCR; TCRdb stores in-frame clones only, minus some. The sample shows under 70,000 clones, 75% to 85% of them seen only once. The material sequenced was blood, taken before dendritic cell vaccination. The receptors here all came from a human donor with glioblastoma.

V is TRBV7-5 and J is TRBJ1-1. TRBV7-5 is shown as a pseudogene. There are 13 residues in the CDR3. The CDR3 nucleotides read TGTGCCAGAAGCTTATCTTCGAACACTGAAGCTTTCTTT. It specifies CARSLSSNTEAFF.

The chain combines TRBV11-1 with TRBJ1-1; D may be TRBD1 (6 bases). Looked up from germline, CDR1 is SGHAT and CDR2 is FQDESV (reference sequence). This CDR3 is 12 amino acids long. V was shortened by 2 bases and J by 11 bases, with 12 bases between the two germline ends. This chain's CDR3 is CASSLTGFGAFF. DNA of the CDR3: TGTGCCAGCAGCTTAACAGGGTTTGGGGCTTTCTTT.

The chain has TRBV5-5 and TRBJ2-1; TRBD2 agrees at 10 bases. V shed 4 bases and J 1 base; nucleotides not matched to a gene: 5. This CDR3 contains 16 residues. Germline CDR1 is SGHKS and CDR2 is YYEKEE (reference sequence). Here the CDR3 DNA reads TGTGCCAGCAGCCTAGGACTAGCGGTATCCTACAATGAGCAGTTCTTC. Translation: CASSLGLAVSYNEQFF.

A few counts support this clone. The chain joins TRBV5-1 to TRBJ2-1; 8 bases map to TRBD2. CDR3 size: 16 residues. The V and J ends lost 5 bases and 6 bases, in that order; junction bases with no gene match: 13. Per germline, CDR1 SGHRS and CDR2 YFSETQ. CDR3 region: CASRTERGLIRNEQFF. CDR3 DNA sequence: TGCGCCAGCAGAACCGAGCGGGGGCTGATTCGCAATGAGCAGTTCTTC.

The chain links TRBV6-1 to TRBJ2-1, with 10 positions matching TRBD1. The CDR3 loop spans 14 amino acids. J was trimmed by 4 bases and V by 10 bases; bases with no gene match: 7. CDR1 and CDR2 from the germline V gene are MNHNS and SASEGT. The CDR3 DNA is TGTGCCACCTCCCGACAGGGGGCGTACAATGAGCAGTTCTTC. It encodes CATSRQGAYNEQFF.

This chain links TRBV27 with TRBJ2-2; 8 bases agree with TRBD2. The length of the CDR3 is 17 residues. Germline V gives CDR1 MNHEY, CDR2 SMNVEV (reference sequence). V lost 3 bases and J lost 4; bases outside the gene matches: 10. The CDR3 DNA follows: TGTGCCAGCAGTTTCCGCCGGGGGGGCCGGGGCACCGGGGAGCTGTTTTTT. Protein: CASSFRRGGRGTGELFF.

This chain uses TRBV5-1 with TRBJ2-5, with D possibly being TRBD2 (5 bases). CDR1 and CDR2 from the germline V gene are SGHRS and YFSETQ. The CDR3 runs 14 residues. Trimming shortened V by 6 bases and J by 5 bases, and 17 bases separated the two germline ends. The CDR3 nucleotides read TGCGCCAGCACACCCATAGGCGGGCTTGAGACCCAGTACTTC. This translates into CASTPIGGLETQYF.

DNA for the CDR3: TGTGCCAGCGGTGTGGCGGGGGGCGACGAGACCCAGTACTTC. It is translated as CASGVAGGDETQYF. The V gene is TRBV27, the J gene TRBJ2-5; TRBD2 matches at 8 bases. V shed 8 bases and J 5 bases; nucleotides not matched to a gene: 10. In germline, CDR1 is MNHEY, CDR2 SMNVEV (reference sequence). The CDR3 runs to 14 residues.

This rearrangement joins TRBV2 to TRBJ1-3, with D unclear. V shed 4 bases and J shed 9 bases, with 16 bases lying between them. Germline CDR1 SNHLY, CDR2 FYNNEI. This CDR3 contains 14 residues. The CDR3 DNA reads as TGTGCCAGCAGTGTGGCAGGCATCCCCGGCACCATATATTTT. Protein sequence: CASSVAGIPGTIYF.

The chain employs TRBV10-3 and TRBJ2-1; perhaps TRBD2 as D (6 bases). This CDR3 spans 16 amino acids. V was clipped by 7 bases and J by 6 bases, with 22 bases between them. Germline V lookup: CDR1 ENHRY, CDR2 SYGVKD. The chain's CDR3 is CAITPGAVEQTNEQFF. The CDR3 region has the DNA TGTGCCATCACCCCGGGAGCGGTGGAACAGACCAATGAGCAGTTCTTC.

There are a few counts of this clone. The V and J genes are TRBV5-4 and TRBJ1-1; the match to TRBD1 covers 10 bases. This CDR3 has 15 amino acids. The trim removed 4 bases at V and 1 base at J, leaving 4 bases unmatched. Per germline, CDR1 SGHNT and CDR2 YYREEE (reference sequence). Here the CDR3 DNA reads TGTGCCAGCAGCCCCCGACAGGGGGCGAACACTGAAGCTTTCTTT. Residues: CASSPRQGANTEAFF.

V and J are TRBV5-8 and TRBJ2-7; D is unclear. There are 17 residues in the CDR3. With 4 bases removed from V and 2 bases from J, the gap between germline ends came to 22 bases. Germline V CDR1 and CDR2: SGHTS, YDEGEE. CDR3 protein: CASSTKTAERSPYEQYF. CDR3 in DNA: TGTGCCAGCAGCACCAAGACCGCGGAGAGGAGCCCCTACGAGCAGTACTTC.

The rearrangement joins TRBV19 to TRBJ1-6; D not resolved. V was pared by 3 bases and J by 6 bases, with 9 bases between. Germline V gene data show CDR1 as LNHDA and CDR2 as SQIVND (reference sequence). The CDR3 has 14 residues. In nucleotides, the CDR3 is TGTGCCAGTAGTATCGGGTTACTTAATTCACCCCTCCACTTT. It specifies CASSIGLLNSPLHF.

The CDR3 bases are TGTGCCAGCACCCGGCGGGGGGAGGGGGGCAATGAGCAGTTCTTC. Its translation: CASTRRGEGGNEQFF. The chain has TRBV6-5 and TRBJ2-1; the match to TRBD2 covers 8 bases. Germline lookup yields CDR1 MNHEY and CDR2 SVGAGI. The CDR3 is 15 residues long. With 7 bases clipped from V and 6 bases from J, the junction kept 11 bases outside the gene matches.

The CDR3 loop is CASSLALWAGGEGETQYF. Here the CDR3 DNA reads TGTGCCAGCAGCTTAGCCCTCTGGGCGGGGGGCGAGGGGGAGACCCAGTACTTC. This chain connects TRBV11-2 to TRBJ2-5; 8 nucleotides match TRBD2. This CDR3 has 18 amino acids. After removal of 1 base from V and 5 bases from J, the junction contained 15 bases not matched to a gene. Germline CDR1 and CDR2: SGHAT and FQNNGV.

The chain recombines TRBV5-1 with TRBJ1-6; 9 nucleotides agree with TRBD1. The CDR3 sequence is 16 residues long. The ends lost 3 bases at V and 6 bases at J; junction bases unmatched: 7. CDR1 and CDR2 (germline): SGHRS, YFSETQ. The DNA for the CDR3 is TGCGCCAGCAGCTCTGGCCCGGGACAGGGTAATTCACCCCTCCACTTT. Its protein product is CASSSGPGQGNSPLHF.

This sequence joins TRBV7-8 and TRBJ2-2, with D possibly TRBD2 on 6 matching bases. From germline, CDR1 is SGHVS and CDR2 FQNEAQ. CDR3 length: 16 residues. With 2 bases removed from V and 6 bases from J, the gap between germline ends came to 16 bases. CDR3: CASSLFISGDAGELFF. Here the CDR3 DNA reads TGTGCCAGCAGCTTATTCATATCGGGGGATGCCGGGGAGCTGTTTTTT.

V gene TRBV18 combines with J gene TRBJ2-3; perhaps TRBD2 as D (7 bases). V shed 3 bases and J shed 2 bases, with 12 bases lying between them. CDR1 is KGHSH and CDR2 is LQKENI in the germline V gene. The CDR3 is 15 amino acids. CDR3: CASSPIGGVTDTQYF. The CDR3 nucleotides read TGTGCCAGCTCACCCATAGGGGGGGTCACAGATACGCAGTATTTT.

The chain combines TRBV25-1 with TRBJ1-4; D is unclear. The V end was cut by 7 bases, the J end by 4 bases, with 13 bases between. The V gene's germline CDR1 is MGHDK and CDR2 SYGVNS. The CDR3 runs 14 residues. The CDR3 protein is CASTLGGNNEKLFF. In nucleotides, the CDR3 is TGTGCCAGCACTCTCGGAGGAAATAATGAAAAACTGTTTTTT.

This chain connects TRBV10-1 to TRBJ2-3; maybe TRBD2 (5 bases). Germline CDR1 reads WNHNN; CDR2 reads SYGVQD (reference sequence). This CDR3 has 15 amino acids. The germline V and J ends were trimmed by 1 base and 5 bases, with 13 bases remaining between them. CDR3 residues: CASSEFGDLRDTQYF. In DNA form, the CDR3 reads TGCGCCAGCAGTGAGTTCGGGGATCTAAGAGATACGCAGTATTTT.

The chain is built from TRBV19 and TRBJ1-2, with D possibly being TRBD1 (6 bases). CDR3 length: 13 amino acids. CDR1 and CDR2 from the germline V gene are LNHDA and SQIVND (reference sequence). V lost 6 bases, J lost 7 bases, and 15 bases lay in between. The CDR3 here is CASSAGTNAGYTF. DNA of the CDR3: TGTGCCAGTAGCGCCGGGACAAACGCTGGCTACACCTTC. Full variable domain (rest looked up from reference TRBV19 and TRBJ1-2): DGGITQSPKYLFRKEGQNVTLSCEQNLNHDAMYWYRQDPGQGLRLIYYSQIVNDFQKGDIAEGYSVSREKKESFPLTVTSAQKNPTAFYLCASSAGTNAGYTFGSGTRLTVV.

The chain uses TRBV11-2 and TRBJ1-2; D might be TRBD1 (5 bases). The germline V gene has CDR1 SGHAT and CDR2 FQNNGV. The CDR3 runs 12 residues. Between the trimmed V and J ends, which lost 1 base and 6 bases, there was a span of 6 bases. DNA for the CDR3: TGTGCCAGCAGCTTAGGGGGGGATGGCTACACCTTC. Protein product: CASSLGGDGYTF.

This sequence joins TRBV19 and TRBJ2-4; D gene ambiguous. Between the trimmed V and J ends, which lost 11 bases and 5 bases, there was a span of 16 bases. Germline assignment: CDR1 LNHDA and CDR2 SQIVND (reference sequence). The CDR3 has 13 amino acids. CDR3 amino acids: CAVRKREENIQYF. DNA for the CDR3: TGTGCCGTTAGGAAACGAGAGGAAAACATTCAGTACTTC.

CDR3 protein: CASSVEAGGHFTGELFF. The DNA of the CDR3 is TGTGCCAGCAGTGTAGAGGCAGGGGGCCATTTTACCGGGGAGCTGTTTTTT. The V call is TRBV2, the J call TRBJ2-2; 8 nucleotides agree with TRBD1. Germline values: CDR1 SNHLY, CDR2 FYNNEI. Germline trimming cut 4 bases from V and 5 bases from J; bases unmatched to any gene: 12. CDR3 size: 17 residues.

CDR3 coding DNA: TGTGCCACCAGCAGAGATCGGGATCACACCGGGGAGCTGTTTTTT. It specifies CATSRDRDHTGELFF. This chain links TRBV15 with TRBJ2-2; tentative D call: TRBD2 (5 bases). The CDR3 contains 15 residues. V was cut by 0 bases and J by 3 bases, with 8 bases left in between. Germline CDR1 and CDR2: LNHNV and YYDKDF (reference sequence). Drawing the rest from reference TRBV15 and TRBJ2-2, the complete variable domain is DAMVIQNPRYQVTQFGKPVTLSCSQTLNHNVMYWYQQKSSQAPKLLFHYYDKDFNNEADTPDNFQSRRPNTSFCFLDIRSPGLGDTAMYLCATSRDRDHTGELFFGEGSRLTVL.

The chain has TRBV5-6 and TRBJ1-3; perhaps TRBD1 as D (6 bases). The germline V and J ends were trimmed by 2 bases and 2 bases, with 8 bases remaining between them. This CDR3 comprises 14 residues. Germline assignment: CDR1 SGHDT and CDR2 YYEEEE. This CDR3 reads CASSLQGAGNTIYF. CDR3 nucleotides: TGTGCCAGCAGCTTACAGGGAGCTGGAAACACCATATATTTT.

This chain uses TRBV5-4 with TRBJ2-5, with 8 nucleotides matching TRBD2. The CDR3 consists of 15 residues. CDR1 and CDR2 from the germline V gene are SGHNT and YYREEE (reference sequence). V trimming: 0 bases; J trimming: 0 bases; junction bases outside the gene matches: 1. DNA for the CDR3: TGTGCCAGCAGCTTGGGACTAGCGAACCAAGAGACCCAGTACTTC. Translation: CASSLGLANQETQYF.

J is TRBJ1-5 and V is TRBV7-2; 7 bases match TRBD1. Trimming cost V 5 bases and J 7 bases; bases outside gene matches: 11. CDR1 and CDR2 from the germline V gene are SGHTA and FQGNSA. The CDR3 covers 15 residues. The CDR3 DNA sequence: TGTGCCAGCAGCCCTCATGGACAGGTTGGACAGCCCCAGCATTTT. Its protein product is CASSPHGQVGQPQHF.

The chain recombines TRBV10-3 with TRBJ1-2; 9 positions agree with TRBD1. The V and J ends lost 10 bases and 1 base, in that order; junction bases with no gene match: 1. Germline CDR1 is ENHRY and CDR2 is SYGVKD. The CDR3 is made up of 12 amino acids. This CDR3 is CATDRGNYGYTF. The CDR3 nucleotides are TGTGCCACGGACAGGGGTAACTATGGCTACACCTTC.

J is TRBJ2-7 and V is TRBV4-2; TRBD2 might be the D (6 bases). V was shortened by 0 bases and J by 2 bases, with 14 bases between the two germline ends. The CDR3 runs to 16 residues. Germline V gene sequence: CDR1 LGHNA, CDR2 YNFKEQ. The CDR3: CASSQDAGGITYEQYF. The CDR3 DNA is TGTGCCAGCAGCCAAGATGCCGGAGGGATAACCTACGAGCAGTACTTC.